The 10 T cell receptor beta chains below were found in one sample sequenced in a study of T cell repertoires in cytomegalovirus infection. These receptors' targets are unknown. Via MiXCR, TCRdb re-called the reads, giving one row per CDR3 protein. The profile shows over 250,000 distinct CDR3 sequences, around 20% of them singletons. The material sequenced was cultured PBMCs, taken from culture after CMV antigen stimulation. The source of these receptors is a human donor in good health (CMV status not recorded). Some clones in this sample may be carry-over from other donors' samples.

The rearrangement joins TRBV5-4 to TRBJ2-3; 13 bases align to TRBD2. V gave up 0 bases and J gave up 12 bases; unmatched junction bases: 1. Per germline, CDR1 SGHNT and CDR2 YYREEE (reference sequence). The CDR3 has 13 residues. The CDR3 protein is CASSLGTSGSQYF. CDR3 sequence (DNA): TGTGCCAGCAGCTTGGGGACTAGCGGGAGTCAGTATTTT.

This clonotype was detected many times. The genes are TRBV7-8 and TRBJ2-7, with 9 bases identical to TRBD2. V trimming: 1 base; J trimming: 4 bases; junction bases outside the gene matches: 8. Germline V gene lookup returns CDR1 SGHVS and CDR2 FQNEAQ. The CDR3 contains 16 residues. CDR3 coding DNA: TGTGCCAGCAGCTTAGGCTCAGCGGGAGGACCATACGAGCAGTACGTC. Translated, it gives CASSLGSAGGPYEQYV.

The J gene is TRBJ2-1, the V gene TRBV20-1; 8 nucleotides line up with TRBD2. This CDR3 comprises 13 residues. V lost 6 bases and J lost 8; bases outside the gene matches: 9. Germline values: CDR1 DFQATT, CDR2 SNEGSKA (reference sequence). The CDR3: CSATGTSIDEQFF. CDR3 nucleotide sequence: TGCAGTGCCACCGGGACTAGTATCGATGAGCAGTTCTTC.

This clonotype was observed a few times. V is TRBV7-9 and J is TRBJ2-1, with no clear D. Germline loops: CDR1 SEHNR, CDR2 FQNEAQ (reference sequence). The V gene lost 0 bases and the J gene lost 12 bases, with 9 bases spanning the gap. The CDR3 loop spans 12 amino acids. Here the CDR3 DNA reads TGTGCCAGCAGCTTAGCTTCGATTGGGCAGTTCTTC. Protein sequence: CASSLASIGQFF. Full variable domain (missing parts from reference TRBV7-9 and TRBJ2-1): DTGVSQNPRHKITKRGQNVTFRCDPISEHNRLYWYRQTLGQGPEFLTYFQNEAQLEKSRLLSDRFSAERPKGSFSTLEIQRTEQGDSAMYLCASSLASIGQFFGPGTRLTVL.

This clonotype was detected only a few times. The J gene is TRBJ1-1, the V gene TRBV6-6; TRBD1 aligns across 7 bases. CDR3 length: 13 residues. Unmatched junction bases numbered 1, after V lost 2 bases and J lost 4 bases. Germline CDR1 reads MNHNY; CDR2 reads SVGAGI (reference sequence). The DNA for the CDR3 is TGTGCCAGCAGTTACCAGGGGGGCACTGAAGCTTTCTTT. Its protein product is CASSYQGGTEAFF.

The chain employs TRBV20-1 and TRBJ1-2; D is ambiguous. The length of the CDR3 is 11 residues. Germline V lookup: CDR1 DFQATT, CDR2 SNEGSKA (reference sequence). Trimming took 0 bases from V and 5 from J, leaving 4 bases between them. This chain's CDR3 is CSARELYGYTF. For the CDR3, the DNA is TGCAGTGCTAGAGAACTATATGGCTACACCTTC.

The chain is built from TRBV7-4 and TRBJ2-5; D tentatively fits TRBD1 or TRBD2 (6 bases each). The V and J ends lost 5 bases and 5 bases respectively, with 15 bases between them. Germline V gene sequence: CDR1 SGHVT, CDR2 SQSDAQ. The CDR3 sequence is 14 residues long. DNA for the CDR3: TGTGCCAGCAGCCCCGAGGGGGGCTCGGAGACCCAGTACTTC. Encoded protein: CASSPEGGSETQYF.

This chain connects TRBV14 to TRBJ2-3; D gene unclear. The germline V gene has CDR1 SGHDN and CDR2 FVKESK. This CDR3 has 14 amino acids. The V end lost 4 bases, the J end lost 5 bases, and 13 bases lay between the germline ends. Written as DNA, the CDR3 is TGTGCCAGCAGCCCCATCCTGGGCGGAGATACGCAGTATTTT. Protein product: CASSPILGGDTQYF.

This sequence joins TRBV20-1 and TRBJ2-7; D uncertain. V was cut by 3 bases and J by 3 bases, with 9 bases left in between. CDR3 length: 12 residues. The germline V gene has CDR1 DFQATT and CDR2 SNEGSKA (reference sequence). Here the CDR3 reads CSASQDDYEQYF. The CDR3 coding sequence is TGCAGTGCTAGCCAGGACGACTACGAGCAGTACTTC.

The V gene is TRBV28, the J gene TRBJ2-1; TRBD2 matches 14 bases. This CDR3 comprises 16 residues. V shed 5 bases, J shed 9 bases, and the junction held 9 bases outside the gene matches. Germline V CDR1 and CDR2: MDHEN, SYDVKM. CDR3 sequence: CASSDMGLAGVSEQFF. In DNA form, the CDR3 reads TGTGCCAGCAGTGACATGGGACTAGCGGGAGTTTCTGAGCAGTTCTTC.